A single sample gave rise to the 13 T cell receptor beta chains below, sequenced in a study of identical twins. TCRdb independently ran MiXCR on the 5' RACE reads; one entry per CDR3 protein. This table holds 450,000 or so distinct CDR3 sequences, about 24% found once. These same records also appear under a second study, on T cells expressing NK-cell markers.

Sequenced input: CD4+ T cells sorted from blood. These receptors were obtained from a woman aged 18-29 years in good health.

This clonotype was recorded a few times. The chain uses TRBV5-1 and TRBJ2-7; tentative D call: TRBD1 (6 bases). CDR1 is SGHRS, CDR2 YFSETQ, per germline. V was trimmed by 4 bases and J by 7 bases, leaving 12 bases between them. This CDR3 is 12 amino acids long. The CDR3 bases are TGCGCCAGCAGCACTAACAGGGATGAGCAGTACTTC. Protein product: CASSTNRDEQYF.

The rearrangement joins TRBV29-1 to TRBJ2-5; D tentatively reads TRBD1 or TRBD2 (5 bases each). This CDR3 is built from 13 residues. Trimming left V 3 bases short and J 3 bases short, with 11 bases between. Germline CDR1 reads SQVTM; CDR2 reads ANQGSEA. Here the CDR3 DNA reads TGCAGCGTTGATTCCGGGGCGAAAGAGACCCAGTACTTC. Translation gives CSVDSGAKETQYF.

This clonotype was picked up a small number of times. The genes are TRBV6-5 and TRBJ2-1; TRBD2 matches at 9 bases. The CDR3 has 16 residues. Germline CDR1 and CDR2: MNHEY and SVGAGI. The V segment lost 3 bases and the J segment 8 bases; nucleotides outside the gene matches: 11. The CDR3 loop reads CASSYSMTSGAYEQFF. The CDR3 nucleotides are TGTGCCAGCAGTTATAGTATGACTAGCGGTGCTTATGAGCAGTTCTTC.

The chain combines TRBV7-6 with TRBJ2-7, with a tentative D call TRBD1 (6 bases). V was shortened by 5 bases and J by 5 bases, with 19 bases between the two germline ends. The CDR3 is made up of 15 amino acids. Germline CDR1 SGHVS, CDR2 FNYEAQ. CDR3 bases: TGTGCCAGCAGCCCAAACAGGAGACAGGTAGACGAGCAGTACTTC. Translation: CASSPNRRQVDEQYF. Using reference TRBV7-6 and TRBJ2-7 for the parts outside the CDR3, the full variable domain is GAGVSQSPRYKVTKRGQDVALRCDPISGHVSLYWYRQALGQGPEFLTYFNYEAQQDKSGLPNDRFSAERPEGSISTLTIQRTEQRDSAMYRCASSPNRRQVDEQYFGPGTRLTVT.

The V call is TRBV5-1, the J call TRBJ2-3; weak D call: TRBD2 (5 bases). The V gene lost 8 bases and the J gene lost 4 bases, with 20 bases spanning the gap. Germline V CDR1 and CDR2: SGHRS, YFSETQ. This CDR3 has 15 amino acids. CDR3 protein: CASRYSVGAADTQYF. The CDR3 coding sequence is TGCGCCAGTCGGTATTCGGTCGGAGCGGCAGATACGCAGTATTTT.

The chain's CDR3 is CASSFFRRVQPQHF. Written as DNA, the CDR3 is TGTGCCAGCAGTTTTTTCCGGAGGGTTCAGCCCCAGCATTTT. J is TRBJ1-5 and V is TRBV12-3 or TRBV12-4; D is unclear. V dropped 3 bases and J dropped 6 bases, with 12 bases sitting between them. The CDR3 contains 14 residues.

At least ten counts were recorded for this clonotype. The chain joins TRBV7-2 to TRBJ2-1; D gene uncertain. The V end lost 2 bases, the J end lost 7 bases, and 9 bases lay between the germline ends. Per the germline V gene, CDR1 is SGHTA and CDR2 is FQGNSA. This CDR3 region has 13 residues. The CDR3 nucleotides are TGTGCCAGCAGCTTATTTCCGGGTAATGAGCAGTTCTTC. It encodes CASSLFPGNEQFF.

This clonotype appeared a few times. The chain employs TRBV5-1 and TRBJ1-2; TRBD1 aligns across 10 bases. Germline CDR1 is SGHRS and CDR2 is YFSETQ. The V gene end was trimmed by 5 bases and the J gene end by 4 bases; junction bases not matched to a gene: 5. The CDR3 sequence is 14 residues long. The CDR3 loop is CASSPGQGSYGYTF. Written as DNA, the CDR3 is TGCGCCAGCAGTCCGGGACAGGGGAGCTATGGCTACACCTTC.

The genes are TRBV6-1 and TRBJ1-1; no reliable D call. V was pared by 5 bases and J by 7 bases, with 14 bases between. Per germline, CDR1 MNHNS and CDR2 SASEGT. This CDR3 spans 13 amino acids. This chain's CDR3 is CASSTHPDGEAFF. In DNA, the CDR3 is TGTGCCAGCAGTACACATCCAGACGGTGAAGCTTTCTTT.

This clonotype was counted between two and nine times. The CDR3 loop is CATSPRGNGYTF. Written as DNA, the CDR3 is TGTGCCACCTCGCCAAGGGGGAATGGCTACACCTTC. The chain joins TRBV12-3 or TRBV12-4 to TRBJ1-2; D may be TRBD1 (6 bases). This CDR3 is 12 amino acids long. Trimming shortened V by 10 bases and J by 6 bases, and 15 bases separated the two germline ends.

The chain uses TRBV20-1 and TRBJ2-1; 12 positions match TRBD2. The CDR3 is 15 residues long. Trimming removed 5 bases from V and 9 bases from J; junction bases left unmatched: 11. In germline, CDR1 is DFQATT, CDR2 SNEGSKA (reference sequence). CDR3 bases: TGCAGTGCTTCCGGGACTAGCGGGTACATGGGTGAGCAGTTCTTC. Encoded protein: CSASGTSGYMGEQFF.

This clonotype was seen a few times. The rearrangement joins TRBV11-2 to TRBJ2-1; D ambiguous. The CDR3 sequence is 13 residues long. Germline lookup yields CDR1 SGHAT and CDR2 FQNNGV. Trimming stripped 0 bases from V and 6 bases from J, with 6 bases between. The CDR3 DNA reads as TGTGCCAGCAGCTTAGATCGGTTCAATGAGCAGTTCTTC. This sequence encodes CASSLDRFNEQFF.

This clonotype was picked up a small number of times. This chain links TRBV20-1 with TRBJ2-7, with D perhaps matching TRBD1 (6 bases). This CDR3 contains 12 residues. The ends were cut back, 0 bases at V and 8 bases at J, with 11 bases in the middle. CDR1 DFQATT and CDR2 SNEGSKA come from the germline V gene (reference sequence). The CDR3 protein is CSARDGTGQQYF. CDR3 in DNA: TGCAGTGCTAGAGATGGCACAGGGCAGCAGTACTTC.